The clone carrying this T cell receptor (beta chain) was counted only a few times. These data originate in a study of cytomegalovirus exposure and HLA in healthy donors. The study ran its PCR with 60 Vbeta and 13 Jbeta primers. Measured with immunoSEQ multiplex PCR; TCRdb has only the in-frame clones, and not every one. The sample includes 120,000 to 150,000 clones, 73% of them seen just once. V gave up 0 bases and J gave up 7 bases, with 15 bases separating them. CDR1 and CDR2 (germline): LGHNA, YSLEER. The length of the CDR3 is 15 residues. Source material: PBMCs. V usage is TRBV4-3 and J usage is TRBJ1-2, with D possibly being TRBD1 (5 bases). The clonotype was recovered from a woman in her thirties or forties in good health and CMV-seronegative. The chain's CDR3 is CASSQDSRGYRGYTF. Here the CDR3 DNA reads TGCGCCAGCAGCCAAGATTCACGGGGGTACCGTGGCTACACCTTC.